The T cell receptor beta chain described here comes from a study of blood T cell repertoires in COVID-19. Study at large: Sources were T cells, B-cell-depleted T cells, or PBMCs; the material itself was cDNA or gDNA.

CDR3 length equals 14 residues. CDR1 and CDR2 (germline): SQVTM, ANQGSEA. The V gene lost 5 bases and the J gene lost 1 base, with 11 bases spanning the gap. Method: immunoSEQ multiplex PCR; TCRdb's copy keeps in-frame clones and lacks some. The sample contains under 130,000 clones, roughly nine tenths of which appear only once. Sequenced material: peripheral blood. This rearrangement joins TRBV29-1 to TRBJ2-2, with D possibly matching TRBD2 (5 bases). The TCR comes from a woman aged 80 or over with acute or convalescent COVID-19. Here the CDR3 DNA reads TGCAGCGTTAAGATCCGGGGGAACACCGGGGAGCTGTTTTTT. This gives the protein CSVKIRGNTGELFF.